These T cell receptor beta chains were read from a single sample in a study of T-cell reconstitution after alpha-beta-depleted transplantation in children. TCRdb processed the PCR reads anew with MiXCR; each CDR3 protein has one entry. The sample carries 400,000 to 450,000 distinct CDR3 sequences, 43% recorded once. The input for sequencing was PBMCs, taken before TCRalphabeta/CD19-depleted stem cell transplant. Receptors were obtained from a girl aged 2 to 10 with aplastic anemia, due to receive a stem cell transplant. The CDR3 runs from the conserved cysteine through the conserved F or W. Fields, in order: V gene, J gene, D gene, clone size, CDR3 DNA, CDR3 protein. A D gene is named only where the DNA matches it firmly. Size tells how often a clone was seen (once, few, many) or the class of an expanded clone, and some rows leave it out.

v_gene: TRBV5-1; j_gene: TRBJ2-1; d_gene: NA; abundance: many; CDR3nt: TGCGCCAGCAGCCCGAGGGGGGCGCGTTACAATGAGCAGTTCTTC; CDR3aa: CASSPRGARYNEQFF
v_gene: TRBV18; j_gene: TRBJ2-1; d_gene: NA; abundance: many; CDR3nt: TGTGCCAGCTCCCAACTGACCTACAATGAGCAGTTCTTC; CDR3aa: CASSQLTYNEQFF
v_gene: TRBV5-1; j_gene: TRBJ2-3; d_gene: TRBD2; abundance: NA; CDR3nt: TGCGCCAGCAGCTTGTCAGCGGGAGTTAGCACAGATACGCAGTATTTT; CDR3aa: CASSLSAGVSTDTQYF
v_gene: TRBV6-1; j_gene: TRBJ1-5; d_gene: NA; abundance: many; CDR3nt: TGTGCCAGCCGTCGGGGGCTCAATCAGCCCCAGCATTTT; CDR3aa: CASRRGLNQPQHF
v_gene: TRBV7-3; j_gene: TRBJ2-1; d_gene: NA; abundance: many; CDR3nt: TGTGCCAGCAGCCCTTGGATAGCGGAGTACAATGAGCAGTTCTTC; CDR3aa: CASSPWIAEYNEQFF
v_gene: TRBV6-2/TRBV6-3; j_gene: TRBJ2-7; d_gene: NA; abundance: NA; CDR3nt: TGTGCCAGCAGCTCCCGATGGGGGCAGTACTTC; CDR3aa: CASSSRWGQYF
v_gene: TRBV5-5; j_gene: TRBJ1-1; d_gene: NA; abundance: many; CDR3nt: TGTGCCAGCAGCTTGGGCAGGACCACTGAAGCTTTCTTT; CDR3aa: CASSLGRTTEAFF
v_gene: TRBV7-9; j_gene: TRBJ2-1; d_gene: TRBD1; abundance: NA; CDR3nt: TGTGCCAGCAGCTTAGCGACAGGGGGCTCAAACAATGAGCAGTTCTTC; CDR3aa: CASSLATGGSNNEQFF
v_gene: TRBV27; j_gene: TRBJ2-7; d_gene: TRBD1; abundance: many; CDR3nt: TGTGCCAGCAGTTCCCTGACAGGGGGCCTCTACGAGCAGTACTTC; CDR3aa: CASSSLTGGLYEQYF
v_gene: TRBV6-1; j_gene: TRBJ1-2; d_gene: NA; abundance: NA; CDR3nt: TGTGCCAGCAGTCCGCGGACAGCTTCCTATGGCTACACCTTC; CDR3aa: CASSPRTASYGYTF
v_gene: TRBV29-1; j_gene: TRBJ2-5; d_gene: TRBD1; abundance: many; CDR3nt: TGCAGCGTTGTTTTGGACAGGGGGATGGAGACCCAGTACTTC; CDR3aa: CSVVLDRGMETQYF